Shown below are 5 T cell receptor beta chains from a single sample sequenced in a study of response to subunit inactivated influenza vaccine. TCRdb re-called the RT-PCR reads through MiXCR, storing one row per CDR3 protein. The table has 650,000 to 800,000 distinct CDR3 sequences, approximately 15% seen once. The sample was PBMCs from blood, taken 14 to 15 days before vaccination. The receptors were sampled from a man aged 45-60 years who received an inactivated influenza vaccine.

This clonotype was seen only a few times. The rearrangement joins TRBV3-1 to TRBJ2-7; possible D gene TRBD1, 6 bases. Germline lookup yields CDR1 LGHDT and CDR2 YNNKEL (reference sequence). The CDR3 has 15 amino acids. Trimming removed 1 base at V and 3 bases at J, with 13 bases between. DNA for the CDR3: TGTGCCAGCAGCCAAGGGACAGTGCGTGTCTACGAGCAGTACTTC. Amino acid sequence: CASSQGTVRVYEQYF.

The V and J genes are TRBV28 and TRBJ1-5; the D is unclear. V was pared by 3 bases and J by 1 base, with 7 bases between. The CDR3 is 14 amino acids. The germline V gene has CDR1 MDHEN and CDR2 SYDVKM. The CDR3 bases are TGTGCCAGCAGTTTCACGGCAAGCAATCAGCCCCAGCATTTT. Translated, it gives CASSFTASNQPQHF.

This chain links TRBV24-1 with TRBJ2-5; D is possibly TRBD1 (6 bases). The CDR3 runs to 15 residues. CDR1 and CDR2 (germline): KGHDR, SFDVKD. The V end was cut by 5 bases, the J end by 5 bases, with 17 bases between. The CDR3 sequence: CATSAYLQGRETQYF. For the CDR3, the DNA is TGTGCCACCAGTGCCTATCTACAGGGCCGGGAGACCCAGTACTTC.

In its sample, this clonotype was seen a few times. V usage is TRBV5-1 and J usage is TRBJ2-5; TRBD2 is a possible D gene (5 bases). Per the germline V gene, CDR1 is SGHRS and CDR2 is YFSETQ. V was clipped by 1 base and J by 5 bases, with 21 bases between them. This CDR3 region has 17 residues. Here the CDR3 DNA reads TGCGCCAGCAGCTTGCAGCCGAGGACTCTAACGGGGGAGACCCAGTACTTC. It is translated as CASSLQPRTLTGETQYF.

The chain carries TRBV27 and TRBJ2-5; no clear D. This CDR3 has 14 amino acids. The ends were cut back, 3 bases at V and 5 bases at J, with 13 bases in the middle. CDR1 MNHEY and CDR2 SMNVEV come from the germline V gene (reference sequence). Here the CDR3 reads CASSFAGNGETQYF. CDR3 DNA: TGTGCCAGCAGTTTTGCAGGAAATGGGGAGACCCAGTACTTC.